This paragraph reports one TCR beta chain. Its antigen target is currently unknown. It has no much larger one-base neighbor in the sample; base qualities were not kept. This sample was taken from a study of blood T cell repertoires in COVID-19 (dated by TCRdb to the early 2020s). Turning to the overall study: The collaborator samples originated in the United States, Italy and Spain and spanned the acute and convalescent phases of COVID-19. The material from the prospective study consisted of cDNA or gDNA derived from T cells, B-cell-depleted T cells, or PBMCs. HLA class I and class II types, where available, came from metadata supplied by the sample provider rather than from assay-based typing. Samples were obtained from the ongoing ImmuneRACE study (first 160 participants) and from about 1,300 subjects provided by 6 global collaborators. The repertoires were released in a freely available public database meant as a resource for research on the immune response to SARS-CoV-2. Deeply sampled blood TCRbeta repertoires from subjects exposed to, actively infected with, or recovered from COVID-19 were included in the dataset. Sample metadata almost always included a de-identified subject ID, COVID-19 status, age in years and sex. Study-wide findings and limitations: The amount of clinical and demographic metadata varied by source and participant and was provided uncurated.

The germline V gene (reference sequence) yields LNHDA for CDR1 and SQIVND for CDR2. The cysteine opens and the phenylalanine closes a CDR3 of 15 amino acids. Left in the record is the CDR3 DNA by itself, 45 bases read in frame from the first base. V is clipped by 5 bases and J by 2 bases, and the sequence between their germline boundaries is 15 bases long. Another Seattle source contributed samples from volunteer blood donors who had recovered from COVID-19. Whole blood was collected in K2EDTA tubes by collaborating institutions according to the institutions' own protocols. For TCRbeta analysis, collaborator samples were shipped as frozen whole blood, as isolated PBMCs, or as DNA extracted from either sample type. The immunoSEQ Assay, a bias-controlled multiplex PCR, was used to amplify TCRbeta CDR3 regions from genomic DNA. Turning to the authors' computational methods: The number of nucleated cells in each sample was estimated by amplification of reference gene primers within the assay. Sequence reads were collapsed and filtered to measure the absolute abundance of every unique TCRbeta CDR3 rearrangement. For each sample, productive Simpson clonality was calculated by taking the square root of Simpson's diversity index across productive rearrangements. TCRdb stores this immuneACCESS table with in-frame sequences only. Part of the clones is absent; in the studies checked, under half of the shortfall reflects unresolved V genes, and no reason is known for the rest. Clonal size and the V and J genes are those of that table, whereas D and trimming came from the DNA. The sample table contains under 150,000 clones; only one count was recorded for roughly 86% of them. The ten most abundant clones make up about a sixth of the sample.

The sample consisted of peripheral blood. This clonotype was obtained from a woman aged 50 to 60 who had recovered from COVID-19. Here the chain combines TRBV19 and TRBJ1-1, with the D gene too uncertain to name. The CDR3 reads as follows: CASSPGRFFNTEAFF. The DNA sequence is as follows: TGTGCCAGTAGTCCCGGCAGGTTTTTTAACACTGAAGCTTTCTTT.